Sequencing of this T cell receptor beta chain was carried out in a study of PD-L1 blockade in urothelial cancer (dated by TCRdb to 2015 to 2018). At the level of the whole study: Therapy was started around 2014 for all patients, and atezolizumab 1,200 mg was administered intravenously every 3 weeks. About 85% of the roughly 29 patients were males with bladder-origin urothelial cancer, and 18 of 29 reported a prior smoking history. An ECOG performance status of 0 or 1 was recorded for the patients, and 0 to 3 prior chemotherapy regimens had been received by the patients. Blood samples were analyzed at 3 weeks after treatment start (second dose) and at 6 weeks after treatment start. Blood samples gave a median of about 150,000 T cells and some 83,000 unique TCRs, with a median clonality of 0.080. An exploratory multi-omic analysis was conducted of the somatic, immune and clinical correlates of response to PD-L1 blockade with atezolizumab in urothelial cancer. Pretreatment tumor samples, along with matched peripheral blood collected serially before and after atezolizumab treatment, underwent TCR sequencing. Progression-free survival longer than 6 months counted as durable clinical benefit, and TCR features were additionally tested against both progression-free and overall survival. Whole exome sequencing and RNA sequencing of pretreatment tumors were performed alongside TCR sequencing in the same patients. Under 10 patients reached durable clinical benefit, while about 20 patients did not. Just over 28 patients had pretreatment blood TCR-seq, some 25 had at least one posttreatment blood collection, and some 25 had tumor TCR-seq.

A distance of 9 bases separates the germline ends of V and J, which lose 7 bases and 2 bases respectively. As encoded in the germline V gene, CDR1 is SNHLY while CDR2 is FYNNEI. CDR3 length: 12 amino acids, cysteine to phenylalanine. CDR3 DNA only is kept here, 36 bases in frame from base 1. Explained via the paper, the time point label denotes: peripheral blood 6 weeks after treatment start. The cohort comprised fewer than 35 patients with locally advanced or metastatic urothelial carcinoma treated at Memorial Sloan Kettering on a trial protocol. Peripheral blood mononuclear cells were collected pretreatment and during treatment, with between 1 and 8 total time points obtained per patient. The Qiagen DNeasy Blood extraction kit was used to purify genomic DNA from total PBMCs and tumor samples. Collected pretreatment and during treatment, PBMCs were isolated and stored as previously described. In the case of this clone: Its antigen is still unknown. Within one base of it there is no much larger clone, and no base qualities were kept.

Broader findings and caveats from the paper: Small sample size (n ≈ 27) and many exploratory analyses mean the results are intended to be hypothesis-generating. Patients with durable benefit showed greater expansion of tumor-associated TCR clones in peripheral blood 3 weeks after starting treatment (n ≈ 21, p = 0.022). Improved progression-free and overall survival was associated with having pretreatment peripheral blood TCR clonality below the median.

To estimate absolute template abundance from read counts, synthetic TCR analog templates were spiked into each PCR. TCRbeta CDR3 regions were amplified from genomic DNA with bias-controlled V and J gene primers using the immunoSEQ assay. Sequencing of rearranged TCRbeta segments was performed at approximately 20X coverage. The study's own analysis went as follows. Sequencing errors were corrected by clustering and CDR3s were annotated against IMGT to assign V, D and J genes. Only productive TCRbeta rearrangements were used in downstream analyses, excluding out-of-frame or stop-codon sequences. Clonality was calculated as one minus the Shannon entropy normalized by the log of the number of unique productive sequences. Fisher's exact test with Benjamini-Hochberg correction, using a cutoff of adjusted p below 0.01, was how clones that differed between time points or between blood and tumor were identified. Entries here come from immuneACCESS through TCRdb and include only in-frame sequences with V and J called. Some clones fail to appear in such tables; in the studies checked, an unresolved V gene covers under half of the shortfall, and the cause of the remainder is unknown. V, J and clone size derive from that table, while D and trimming were established from the DNA sequence. This sample lists tens of thousands of clones; 85% to 95% were detected once. 0.85% to 0.9% of the sample rests with the top ten.

This receptor chain uses TRBV2 and TRBJ2-7; the D gene is perhaps TRBD1, from 6 matching bases. The sequence came from a woman at least 80 years old with urothelial cancer. The input for sequencing was PBMCs, taken around atezolizumab (anti-PD-L1) treatment. CDR3 protein: CASIGQPYEQYF. The nucleotide sequence is TGTGCCAGCATTGGACAGCCCTACGAGCAGTACTTC.